Shown below are 22 T cell receptor beta chains from a single sample sequenced in a study of shared clonotypes between healthy human individuals. Using immunoSEQ multiplex PCR, the repertoire was profiled, and TCRdb retains in-frame clones only, with some absent. The data hold about 2,200,000 clones, with about 92% observed a single time. Naive CD8 cells comprised CD45RO-negative, CCR7-positively selected cells, excluding terminally differentiated effector memory CD45RA+ cells. Material for sequencing was naive CD8+ T cells from PBMCs. All receptors derive from a man aged 18 to 30 in good health. Some clones in this sample may be carry-over from other donors' samples.

The chain recombines TRBV7-9 with TRBJ2-7, with D maybe TRBD2 (7 bases). V was clipped by 5 bases and J by 2 bases, with 25 bases between them. The CDR3 has 18 amino acids. Germline V gene sequence: CDR1 SEHNR, CDR2 FQNEAQ (reference sequence). The DNA of the CDR3 is TGTGCCAGCAGCGACGACGGGCGGGGGCCCGACCCCCCCTACGAGCAGTACTTC. This sequence encodes CASSDDGRGPDPPYEQYF.

This CDR3 is CASSQDHPGLGNTIYF. CDR3 DNA sequence: TGCGCCAGCAGCCAAGATCATCCGGGGTTAGGAAACACCATATATTTT. The chain carries TRBV4-1 and TRBJ1-3; D call uncertain. CDR1 MGHRA and CDR2 YSYEKL come from the germline V gene. Trimming shortened V by 0 bases and J by 4 bases, and 13 bases separated the two germline ends. This CDR3 comprises 16 residues.

The chain couples TRBV29-1 to TRBJ2-7, with D unresolved. CDR3 length: 13 amino acids. The germline CDR1 and CDR2 sequences are SQVTM and ANQGSEA. The V and J ends lost 4 bases and 3 bases respectively, with 13 bases between them. CDR3 DNA sequence: TGCAGCGTTGTGTCCCGACGGAACTACGAGCAGTACTTC. Its translation: CSVVSRRNYEQYF.

CDR3 in amino acids: CASSSIPGTSGRAHEQFF. CDR3 sequence (DNA): TGTGCCAGCAGCTCTATTCCTGGGACTAGCGGGAGGGCACATGAGCAGTTCTTC. This sequence joins TRBV7-9 and TRBJ2-1; TRBD2 matches 16 bases. The CDR3 loop spans 18 amino acids. V lost 4 bases to trimming and J lost 8 bases; unmatched junction nucleotides: 11. Germline CDR1 reads SEHNR; CDR2 reads FQNEAQ (reference sequence).

The rearrangement links TRBV5-1 to TRBJ2-4, with D possibly being TRBD1 (6 bases). CDR3 length: 16 amino acids. Deletions cut 3 bases from V and 8 bases from J, with 21 bases between. CDR1 SGHRS and CDR2 YFSETQ come from the germline V gene. The CDR3 is CASSSRPTGTLDIQYF. CDR3 bases: TGCGCCAGCAGCTCCCGACCGACAGGAACCTTGGACATTCAGTACTTC.

The chain combines TRBV27 with TRBJ2-5; D is unclear. With 6 bases removed from V and 4 bases from J, the gap between germline ends came to 9 bases. The CDR3 extends over 12 amino acids. Germline CDR1 and CDR2: MNHEY and SMNVEV (reference sequence). The CDR3 DNA reads as TGTGCCAGCAGGCCCTCCGGAGAGACCCAGTACTTC. Encoded protein: CASRPSGETQYF.

V usage is TRBV6-5 and J usage is TRBJ2-3; tentative D call: TRBD1 (6 bases). V was pared by 7 bases and J by 3 bases, with 8 bases between. Germline-derived CDR1 and CDR2 are MNHEY and SVGAGI. This CDR3 spans 12 amino acids. The CDR3 nucleotides are TGTGCCAGCATAAGGGGGACAGATACGCAGTATTTT. It yields the protein CASIRGTDTQYF.

This chain links TRBV6-5 with TRBJ2-7; TRBD2 is a possible D gene (5 bases). Germline V gene data show CDR1 as MNHEY and CDR2 as SVGAGI. The V end was cut by 4 bases, the J end by 4 bases, with 17 bases between. The CDR3 contains 15 residues. The CDR3: CASSLGSFSPYEQYF. The CDR3 region has the DNA TGTGCCAGCAGTTTGGGGAGTTTTTCCCCGTACGAGCAGTACTTC.

The chain couples TRBV5-1 to TRBJ2-7; D is unclear. Trimming took 4 bases from V and 2 from J, leaving 7 bases between them. The CDR3 is made up of 12 amino acids. In germline, CDR1 is SGHRS, CDR2 YFSETQ. The CDR3 coding sequence is TGCGCCAGCAGCGGTACGACCTACGAGCAGTACTTC. Protein sequence: CASSGTTYEQYF.

The V and J genes are TRBV11-3 and TRBJ1-1; 12 bases are shared with TRBD1. This CDR3 is built from 16 residues. CDR1 is SGHNT and CDR2 is YENEEA in the germline V gene. V shed 5 bases and J 0 bases; nucleotides not matched to a gene: 4. The CDR3 loop is CASSPGTGGMNTEAFF. In nucleotides, the CDR3 is TGTGCCAGCAGCCCCGGGACAGGGGGCATGAACACTGAAGCTTTCTTT.

This chain connects TRBV27 to TRBJ2-7, with D possibly matching TRBD2 (5 bases). The ends were cut back, 3 bases at V and 3 bases at J, with 12 bases in the middle. There are 14 residues in the CDR3. Germline loops: CDR1 MNHEY, CDR2 SMNVEV (reference sequence). The DNA for the CDR3 is TGTGCCAGCAGTTTCCACGGACTTGGCTACGAGCAGTACTTC. The encoded protein is CASSFHGLGYEQYF.

The chain carries TRBV30 and TRBJ2-2; D possibly uses TRBD1 or TRBD2 (6 bases each). The V end lost 0 bases, the J end lost 3 bases, and 17 bases lay between the germline ends. The CDR3 covers 17 residues. CDR1 and CDR2 (germline): GTSNPN, SVGIG (reference sequence). CDR3 nucleotides: TGTGCCTGGAGTGTAGATATTGGAGGGGGGCACACCGGGGAGCTGTTTTTT. Amino acid sequence: CAWSVDIGGGHTGELFF.

The rearrangement joins TRBV11-2 to TRBJ2-5; the D gene is possibly TRBD2 (5 bases). The CDR3 loop spans 14 amino acids. Germline loops: CDR1 SGHAT, CDR2 FQNNGV. V was trimmed by 2 bases and J by 4 bases, leaving 11 bases between them. The DNA for the CDR3 is TGTGCCAGCAGCTTAACGTGGGAGTTAGAGACCCAGTACTTC. Translating gives CASSLTWELETQYF.

V usage is TRBV4-2 and J usage is TRBJ1-1; a possible D gene is TRBD1 (6 bases). Germline loops: CDR1 LGHNA, CDR2 YNFKEQ. V lost 0 bases to trimming and J lost 4 bases, with 15 bases between them. The length of the CDR3 is 16 residues. The CDR3 spells CASSQDWEGGFTEAFF. CDR3 bases: TGTGCCAGCAGCCAAGATTGGGAGGGGGGTTTCACTGAAGCTTTCTTT.

This clone was seen only once. CDR3 in amino acids: CASSLGRAAEQFF. The CDR3, as DNA: TGTGCCAGCAGCTTAGGCCGGGCCGCTGAGCAGTTCTTC. V and J are TRBV13 and TRBJ2-1, with D uncertain. The V and J ends lost 0 bases and 9 bases respectively, with 9 bases between them. Per germline, CDR1 PRHDT and CDR2 FYEKMQ (reference sequence). The CDR3 contains 13 residues.

This chain uses TRBV10-3 with TRBJ2-2; perhaps TRBD1 as D (6 bases). There are 16 residues in the CDR3. Trimming pared 0 bases from V and 0 bases from J, leaving 8 bases between. Germline V gene sequence: CDR1 ENHRY, CDR2 SYGVKD. The CDR3 region has the DNA TGTGCCATCAGTGAGTCGTACAGGGCGAACACCGGGGAGCTGTTTTTT. Encoded protein: CAISESYRANTGELFF.

The rearrangement links TRBV5-1 to TRBJ1-1, with D maybe TRBD1 (6 bases). Germline CDR1 SGHRS, CDR2 YFSETQ. This CDR3 spans 14 amino acids. The V end was cut by 4 bases, the J end by 5 bases, with 15 bases between. In DNA form, the CDR3 reads TGCGCCAGCAGCGGGGACATGATATCGACTGAAGCTTTCTTT. Translated, it gives CASSGDMISTEAFF.

This chain connects TRBV21-1 to TRBJ1-5. TRBV21-1 is a documented pseudogene. The CDR3 is made up of 14 amino acids. For the CDR3, the DNA is TGTGCCAGCAGCAATTGGGGGAAGGATCAGCCCCAGCATTTT. It is translated as CASSNWGKDQPQHF.

The chain combines TRBV2 with TRBJ2-7; 7 positions agree with TRBD2. V gave up 5 bases and J gave up 3 bases; unmatched junction bases: 10. Germline CDR1 SNHLY, CDR2 FYNNEI. This CDR3 spans 15 amino acids. The CDR3 region is CASSWGAGTGYEQYF. For the CDR3, the DNA is TGTGCCAGCAGTTGGGGAGCGGGAACAGGCTACGAGCAGTACTTC.

This clone came up once. V is TRBV6-6 and J is TRBJ2-7, with D possibly TRBD2 on 6 matching bases. The germline V and J ends were trimmed by 8 bases and 3 bases, with 11 bases remaining between them. This CDR3 comprises 12 residues. Per germline, CDR1 MNHNY and CDR2 SVGAGI (reference sequence). CDR3 protein: CASRASVYEQYF. As DNA, the CDR3 is TGTGCCAGCCGCGCTAGCGTCTACGAGCAGTACTTC.

J is TRBJ2-7 and V is TRBV30; D call uncertain. Trimming removed 0 bases from V and 2 bases from J, with 8 bases in between. The CDR3 contains 13 residues. CDR1 is GTSNPN, CDR2 SVGIG, per germline (reference sequence). CDR3 DNA: TGTGCCTGGAGTGTTTCCGCACCCTACGAGCAGTACTTC. Its translation is CAWSVSAPYEQYF.

The chain links TRBV7-9 to TRBJ2-7, with TRBD1 matching 7 bases. CDR3 length: 14 residues. CDR1 is SEHNR, CDR2 FQNEAQ, per germline (reference sequence). Trimming cost V 1 base and J 6 bases; bases outside gene matches: 6. CDR3 sequence: CASSLDRGGVEQYF. DNA of the CDR3: TGTGCCAGCAGCTTAGACAGGGGTGGGGTCGAGCAGTACTTC.